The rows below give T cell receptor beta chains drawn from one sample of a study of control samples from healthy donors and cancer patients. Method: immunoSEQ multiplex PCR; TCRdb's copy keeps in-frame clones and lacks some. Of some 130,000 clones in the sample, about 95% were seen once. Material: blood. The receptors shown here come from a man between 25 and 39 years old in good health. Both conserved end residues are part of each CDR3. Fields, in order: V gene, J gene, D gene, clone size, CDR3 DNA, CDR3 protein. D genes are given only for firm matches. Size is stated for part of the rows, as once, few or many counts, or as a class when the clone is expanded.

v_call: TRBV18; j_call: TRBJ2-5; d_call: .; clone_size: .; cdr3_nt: TGTGCCAGCTCACCCCGGAACGGGTTCGAGACCCAGTACTTC; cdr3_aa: CASSPRNGFETQYF
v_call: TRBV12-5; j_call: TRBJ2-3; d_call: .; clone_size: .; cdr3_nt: TGTGCTAGTGGTTATGCGGATACGCAGTATTTT; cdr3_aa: CASGYADTQYF
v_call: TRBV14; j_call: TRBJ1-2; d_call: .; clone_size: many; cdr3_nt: TGTGCCAGCAGCCAGCCTGGGGGAGGCCTTTACCGCACCTTC; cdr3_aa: CASSQPGGGLYRTF
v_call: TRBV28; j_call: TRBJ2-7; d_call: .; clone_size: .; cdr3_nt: TGTGCCAGCAGTTTCCGGGGGACTTCCTCCTACGAGCAGTACTTC; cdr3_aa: CASSFRGTSSYEQYF
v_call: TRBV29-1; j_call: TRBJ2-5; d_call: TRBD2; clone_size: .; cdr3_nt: TGCAGCGGGAAAGCGGAGGTGGGGGGGGAGACCCAGTACTTC; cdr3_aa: CSGKAEVGGETQYF
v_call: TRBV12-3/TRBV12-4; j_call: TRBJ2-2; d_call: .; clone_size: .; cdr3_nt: TGTGCCAGCAGTTTCCGGGGGCCCGGGGAGCTGTTTTTT; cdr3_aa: CASSFRGPGELFF
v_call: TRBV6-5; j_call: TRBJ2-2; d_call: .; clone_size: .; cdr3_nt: TGTGCCAGCGGAACGGACTCCTACACCGGGGAGCTGTTTTTT; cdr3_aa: CASGTDSYTGELFF
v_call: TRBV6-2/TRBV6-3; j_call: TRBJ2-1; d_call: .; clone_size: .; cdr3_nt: TGTGCCAGCAGTTACGCGGTGAGCTCCTACAATGAGCAGTTCTTC; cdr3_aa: CASSYAVSSYNEQFF
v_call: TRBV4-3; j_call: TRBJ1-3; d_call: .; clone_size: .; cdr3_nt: TGCGCCAGCAGCCCCGGGCGGGGAAGTGGAAACACCATATATTTT; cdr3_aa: CASSPGRGSGNTIYF
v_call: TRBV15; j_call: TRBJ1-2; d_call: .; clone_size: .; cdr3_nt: TGTGCCACCAGCAGAGCCACTCCTAACTATGGCTACACCTTC; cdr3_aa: CATSRATPNYGYTF
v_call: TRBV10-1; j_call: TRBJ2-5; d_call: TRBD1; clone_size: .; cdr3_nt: TGCGCCAGCACCAGGGGGCAAGAGACCCAGTACTTC; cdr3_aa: CASTRGQETQYF
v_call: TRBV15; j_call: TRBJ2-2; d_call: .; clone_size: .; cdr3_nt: TGTGCCACCAGCAGAGATGTTCAGGGGCGCGTCACCGGGGAGCTGTTTTTT; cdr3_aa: CATSRDVQGRVTGELFF
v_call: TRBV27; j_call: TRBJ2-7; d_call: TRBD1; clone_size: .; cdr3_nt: TGTGCCAGCAGTTTAGGACAGGGGGTGTACGAGCAGTACTTC; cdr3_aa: CASSLGQGVYEQYF
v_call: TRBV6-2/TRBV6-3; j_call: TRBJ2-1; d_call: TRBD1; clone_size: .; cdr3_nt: TGTGCCAGCAGTGAGCCGGGACAGGCGAGTAATGAGCAGTTCTTC; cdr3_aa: CASSEPGQASNEQFF
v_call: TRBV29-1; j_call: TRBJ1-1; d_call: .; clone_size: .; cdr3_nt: TGCAGCGTTGAAGATGGAGTTGAAGCTTTCTTT; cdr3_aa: CSVEDGVEAFF
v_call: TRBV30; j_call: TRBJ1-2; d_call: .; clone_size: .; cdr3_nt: TGTGCCTGGAGGGGGGACTATGGCTACACCTTC; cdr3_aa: CAWRGDYGYTF
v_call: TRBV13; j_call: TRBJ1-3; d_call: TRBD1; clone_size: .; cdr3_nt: TGTGCCAGCAGCTTAGCCCGGGACAGGGAATCTGGAAACACCATATATTTT; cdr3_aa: CASSLARDRESGNTIYF
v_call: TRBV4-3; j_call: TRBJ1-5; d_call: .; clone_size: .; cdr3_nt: TGCGCCAGCAGCCAAGATTATACAGGGCAACTTCCCACCCAGCATTTT; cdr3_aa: CASSQDYTGQLPTQHF
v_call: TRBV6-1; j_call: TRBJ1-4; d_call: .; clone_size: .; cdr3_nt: TGTGCCAGCAGTGAAGCGCTTCACGAGAAGACTAATGAAAAACTGTTTTTT; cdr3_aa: CASSEALHEKTNEKLFF
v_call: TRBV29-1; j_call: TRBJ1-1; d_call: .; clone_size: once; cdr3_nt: TGCAGCGTTCTGACAGCAATGAACACTGAAGCTTTCTTT; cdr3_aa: CSVLTAMNTEAFF
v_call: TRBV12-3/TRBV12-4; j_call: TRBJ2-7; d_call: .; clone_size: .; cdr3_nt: TGTGCCAGCAGTTTTCTAGGCCCCTACGAGCAGTACTTC; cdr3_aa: CASSFLGPYEQYF
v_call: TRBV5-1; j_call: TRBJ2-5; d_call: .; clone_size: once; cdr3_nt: TGCGCCAGCAGCTTGGGGGACATGTTATCCGAGACCCAGTACTTC; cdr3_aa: CASSLGDMLSETQYF
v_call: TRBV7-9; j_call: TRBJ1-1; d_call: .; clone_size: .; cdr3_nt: TGTGCCAGCAGGAGTGGATTGAACACTGAAGCTTTCTTT; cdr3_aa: CASRSGLNTEAFF
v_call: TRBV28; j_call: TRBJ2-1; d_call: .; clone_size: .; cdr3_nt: TGTGCCAGCAGTTCCCGACAGAGCTCCTACAATGAGCAGTTCTTC; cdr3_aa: CASSSRQSSYNEQFF
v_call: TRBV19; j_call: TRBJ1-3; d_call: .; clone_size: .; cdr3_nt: TGTGCCAGTAGGGGATCTCTTGGGCAGACCTCTGGAAACACCATATATTTT; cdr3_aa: CASRGSLGQTSGNTIYF
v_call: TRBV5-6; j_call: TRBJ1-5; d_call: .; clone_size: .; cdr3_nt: TGTGCCAGCAGCCAGACAGGAACGGGTCAGCCCCAGCATTTT; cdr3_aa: CASSQTGTGQPQHF
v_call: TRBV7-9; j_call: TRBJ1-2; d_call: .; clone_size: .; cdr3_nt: TGTGCCAGCAGCTCAGAGACAGGCTTCTATGGCTACACCTTC; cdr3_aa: CASSSETGFYGYTF
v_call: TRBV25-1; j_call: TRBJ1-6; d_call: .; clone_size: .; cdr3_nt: TGTGCCAGCAGTGAATATGGGATAGGGAACGATTCACCCCTCCACTTT; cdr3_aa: CASSEYGIGNDSPLHF
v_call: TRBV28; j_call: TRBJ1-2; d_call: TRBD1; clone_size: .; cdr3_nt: TGTGCCAGCAGTCCCCCGGGCAGGGGGCGAGGCTACACCTTC; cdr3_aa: CASSPPGRGRGYTF
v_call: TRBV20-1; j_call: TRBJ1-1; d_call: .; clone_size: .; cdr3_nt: TGCAGTGCTAGAGCTTCCGGGTACGAATTCTTT; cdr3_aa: CSARASGYEFF
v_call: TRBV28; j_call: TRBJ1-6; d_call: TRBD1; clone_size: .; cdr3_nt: TGTGCCAGCAGGACAGGGAGGGAGGCAAATAATTCACCCCTCCACTTT; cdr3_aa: CASRTGREANNSPLHF
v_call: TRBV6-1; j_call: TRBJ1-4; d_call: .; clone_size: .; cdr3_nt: TGTGCCAGCAGTGAAGGCGGTTTTTGGGAACTGTTTTTT; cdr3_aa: CASSEGGFWELFF
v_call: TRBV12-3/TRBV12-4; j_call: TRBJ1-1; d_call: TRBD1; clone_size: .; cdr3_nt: TGTGCCAGCAGATGGACAGGGGAGGTGACTTTCTTT; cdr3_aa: CASRWTGEVTFF
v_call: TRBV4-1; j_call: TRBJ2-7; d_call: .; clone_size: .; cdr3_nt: TGCGCCAGCAGTGCGGGACGTCGGGGGTCCTACGAGCAGTACTTC; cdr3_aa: CASSAGRRGSYEQYF
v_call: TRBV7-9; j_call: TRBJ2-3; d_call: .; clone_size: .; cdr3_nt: TGTGCCAGCAGCTTAGCGAACCAGGGGTTAGATACGCAGTATTTT; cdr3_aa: CASSLANQGLDTQYF
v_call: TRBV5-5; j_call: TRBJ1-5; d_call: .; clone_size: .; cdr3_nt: TGTGCCAGCAGCTTGGGGCCCAATCAGCCCCAGCATTTT; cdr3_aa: CASSLGPNQPQHF
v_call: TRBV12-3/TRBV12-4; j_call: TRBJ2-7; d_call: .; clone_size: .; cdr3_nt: TGTGCCAGCAGCCCCGGGTCAGACTACGAGCAGTACTTC; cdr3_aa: CASSPGSDYEQYF
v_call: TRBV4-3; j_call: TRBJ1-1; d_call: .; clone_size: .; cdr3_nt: TGCGCCAGCAGCCAAGTTTCCGGGGGCGGTGGCACTGAAGCTTTCTTT; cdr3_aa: CASSQVSGGGGTEAFF
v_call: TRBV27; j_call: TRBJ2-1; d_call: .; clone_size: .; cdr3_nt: TGTGCCAGTGGTGTAGGCTCCTACAATGAGCAGTTCTTC; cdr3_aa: CASGVGSYNEQFF
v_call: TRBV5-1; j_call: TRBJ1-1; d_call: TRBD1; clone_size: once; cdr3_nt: TGCGCCAGCAGCTACAGGGGGTTCAACACTGAAGCTTTCTTT; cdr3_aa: CASSYRGFNTEAFF
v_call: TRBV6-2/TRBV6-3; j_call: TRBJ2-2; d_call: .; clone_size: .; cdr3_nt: TGTGCCAGCAGTTACTCGGCAGGGAAAGTTGACACCGGGGAGCTGTTTTTT; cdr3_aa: CASSYSAGKVDTGELFF
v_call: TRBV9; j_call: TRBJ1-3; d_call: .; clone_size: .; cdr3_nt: TGTGCCAGCAGCCCCACCGGGGGCGGAAACACCATATATTTT; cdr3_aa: CASSPTGGGNTIYF
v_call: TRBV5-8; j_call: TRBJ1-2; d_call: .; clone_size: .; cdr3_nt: TGTGCCAGCGAGGGACCTCTAGGCTATGGCTACACCTTC; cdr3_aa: CASEGPLGYGYTF
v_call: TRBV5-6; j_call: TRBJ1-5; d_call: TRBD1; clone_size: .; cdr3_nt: TGTGCCAGCAGGGAACAGGGGAGCAATCAGCCCCAGCATTTT; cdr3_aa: CASREQGSNQPQHF
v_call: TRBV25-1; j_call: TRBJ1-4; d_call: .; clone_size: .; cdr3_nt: TGTGCCAGCAGTCCTGACAGGAATGAAAAACTGTTTTTT; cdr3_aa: CASSPDRNEKLFF